Listed here are 31 T cell receptor beta chains from one sample, sequenced in a study of T-cell reconstitution after alpha-beta-depleted transplantation in children. It was with unique molecular identifiers that the TCRbeta library was prepared. TCRdb processed the PCR reads anew with MiXCR; each CDR3 protein has one entry. The sample carries hundreds of thousands of distinct CDR3 sequences, roughly 15% recorded once. The starting material was PBMCs, mostly from graft donor cells, obtained 360 days after TCRalphabeta/CD19-depleted stem cell transplant. The receptors were gathered from a male patient aged 5 to 17 who had a stem cell transplant for acute lymphoblastic leukemia, so the T cells may come from the graft donor.

The chain joins TRBV28 to TRBJ1-2, with D unresolved. The CDR3 totals 13 residues. Germline V lookup: CDR1 MDHEN, CDR2 SYDVKM. V was trimmed by 2 bases and J by 0 bases, leaving 4 bases between them. As DNA, the CDR3 is TGTGCCAGCAGTTTACATACTAACTATGGCTACACCTTC. It specifies CASSLHTNYGYTF.

This clonotype was found a few times. V usage is TRBV6-1 and J usage is TRBJ2-1, with TRBD2 as a possible D gene (7 bases). The germline V gene has CDR1 MNHNS and CDR2 SASEGT. The V end lost 6 bases, the J end lost 4 bases, and 16 bases lay between the germline ends. The length of the CDR3 is 15 residues. The CDR3 spells CASSRGGGPYNEQFF. In nucleotides, the CDR3 is TGTGCCAGCAGCCGAGGGGGGGGCCCGTACAATGAGCAGTTCTTC.

The chain uses TRBV4-1 and TRBJ2-5; D might be TRBD1 or TRBD2, each matching 5 bases. CDR1 is MGHRA and CDR2 is YSYEKL in the germline V gene. The CDR3 totals 17 residues. The V gene lost 1 base and the J gene lost 0 bases, with 15 bases spanning the gap. In DNA form, the CDR3 reads TGCGCCAGCAGCCAAGCCCCCCGGGGCGCGGACCAAGAGACCCAGTACTTC. It codes for CASSQAPRGADQETQYF.

This clonotype has at least ten counts. The J gene is TRBJ1-1, the V gene TRBV20-1; D gene ambiguous. Trimming took off 4 bases at V and 4 bases at J, with 10 bases between the two ends. The germline CDR1 and CDR2 sequences are DFQATT and SNEGSKA (reference sequence). The CDR3 consists of 12 residues. The CDR3 DNA sequence: TGCAGTGCTAAAACGGTCGGCACTGAAGCTTTCTTT. Protein sequence: CSAKTVGTEAFF.

This clonotype came up many times. V usage is TRBV21-1 and J usage is TRBJ2-3; TRBD1 is the table's D call and was not checked against the DNA. TRBV21-1 is a documented pseudogene. The length of the CDR3 is 12 residues. The CDR3 protein is CASSTGAGTQYF. CDR3 nucleotide sequence: TGTGCCAGCAGCACCGGCGCCGGTACGCAGTATTTT.

This clonotype was recorded a few times. The chain is built from TRBV24-1 and TRBJ1-2; D is unresolved. The CDR3 extends over 14 amino acids. Trimming took off 7 bases at V and 4 bases at J, with 15 bases between the two ends. Germline assignment: CDR1 KGHDR and CDR2 SFDVKD. CDR3 DNA: TGTGCCACCAGCTCTCGAGAGGCAGCCTATGGCTACACCTTC. Translated, it gives CATSSREAAYGYTF.

The V gene is TRBV7-9, the J gene TRBJ2-3; TRBD1 aligns across 7 bases. Trimming cost V 5 bases and J 8 bases; bases outside gene matches: 10. This CDR3 is 14 amino acids long. The germline V gene encodes CDR1 SEHNR and CDR2 FQNEAQ (reference sequence). CDR3 loop: CASSLDRELGTQYF. DNA for the CDR3: TGTGCCAGCAGCCTCGACAGGGAACTAGGTACGCAGTATTTT.

A few counts support this clonotype. V usage is TRBV9 and J usage is TRBJ2-7, with D perhaps assigned TRBD1 or TRBD2 (5 bases each). Looked up from germline, CDR1 is SGDLS and CDR2 is YYNGEE. Trimming took 3 bases from V and 5 from J, leaving 12 bases between them. The length of the CDR3 is 13 residues. CDR3 DNA: TGTGCCAGCAGCGGCCGGGGCTGGGACGAGCAGTACTTC. Its protein is CASSGRGWDEQYF.

The chain employs TRBV29-1 and TRBJ1-3; D is undetermined. Germline-derived CDR1 and CDR2 are SQVTM and ANQGSEA. Trimming pared 0 bases from V and 4 bases from J, leaving 1 base between. The CDR3 has 11 residues. In DNA form, the CDR3 reads TGCAGCGTTGAAGAGGGAAACACCATATATTTT. Protein product: CSVEEGNTIYF.

J is TRBJ2-1 and V is TRBV5-1; D is possibly TRBD2 (6 bases). The germline V and J ends were trimmed by 4 bases and 7 bases, with 12 bases remaining between them. The CDR3 has 13 amino acids. From germline, CDR1 is SGHRS and CDR2 YFSETQ. CDR3: CASSTGSQNEQFF. The DNA for the CDR3 is TGCGCCAGCAGCACCGGGAGCCAAAATGAGCAGTTCTTC.

Details on this clonotype: This sequence may be a read error, since a much larger clone differs from it by one base. This chain joins TRBV7-6 and TRBJ2-1; 12 bases are a match to TRBD2. CDR1 and CDR2 from the germline V gene are SGHVS and FNYEAQ. The V gene end was trimmed by 5 bases and the J gene end by 9 bases; junction bases not matched to a gene: 8. The CDR3 contains 15 residues. The CDR3 reads CASSRRLAGEGEQFF. CDR3 coding DNA: TGTGCCAGCAGCCGGAGACTAGCGGGAGAGGGTGAGCAGTTCTTC.

This clonotype was seen more than once but under ten times. The chain joins TRBV20-1 to TRBJ2-1, with TRBD2 matching 9 bases. V lost 6 bases, J lost 6 bases, and 9 bases stayed unmatched. The CDR3 covers 14 residues. Germline-derived CDR1 and CDR2 are DFQATT and SNEGSKA (reference sequence). The CDR3 region is CSAMAGGVRNEQFF. CDR3 nucleotide sequence: TGCAGTGCAATGGCGGGAGGGGTTCGCAATGAGCAGTTCTTC.

The chain carries TRBV12-3 or TRBV12-4 and TRBJ2-1, with TRBD2 matching 10 bases. The CDR3 has 15 residues. Trimming cost V 3 bases and J 6 bases; bases outside gene matches: 5. CDR3 in amino acids: CASSFLLAGANEQFF. CDR3 coding DNA: TGTGCCAGCAGTTTTCTCCTAGCGGGAGCCAATGAGCAGTTCTTC.

The chain has TRBV27 and TRBJ1-6; 8 bases align to TRBD1. Germline values: CDR1 MNHEY, CDR2 SMNVEV (reference sequence). The CDR3 totals 13 residues. Trimming at V came to 6 bases and at J to 10 bases, leaving 5 bases not matched to a gene. The CDR3 region is CASRQGVTSPLHF. The CDR3 DNA reads TGTGCCAGCAGACAGGGGGTGACATCACCCCTCCACTTT.

Only a few counts were recorded for this clonotype. The chain combines TRBV5-1 with TRBJ2-1; TRBD2 agrees at 11 bases. The germline V gene has CDR1 SGHRS and CDR2 YFSETQ. The CDR3 is made up of 16 amino acids. J gave up 5 bases and V 0 bases, and 4 bases lay outside the gene matches. For the CDR3, the DNA is TGCGCCAGCAGCTTGGAGGTAGCGGGAGGGAACAATGAGCAGTTCTTC. Encoded protein: CASSLEVAGGNNEQFF.

V is TRBV15 and J is TRBJ1-1; D is uncertain. Germline V gene data show CDR1 as LNHNV and CDR2 as YYDKDF (reference sequence). V was cut by 0 bases and J by 5 bases, with 10 bases left in between. This CDR3 has 14 residues. For the CDR3, the DNA is TGTGCCACCAGCAGAGATGGAAGGAGGACTGAAGCTTTCTTT. It yields the protein CATSRDGRRTEAFF.

This clonotype was seen ten or more times. V is TRBV28 and J is TRBJ2-4; no definite D call. The V gene lost 10 bases and the J gene lost 8 bases, with 15 bases spanning the gap. The V gene's germline CDR1 is MDHEN and CDR2 SYDVKM. The CDR3 length is 12 residues. In nucleotides, the CDR3 is TGTGCCACCCTGGCATTCTCGGACATTCAGTACTTC. It yields the protein CATLAFSDIQYF.

Many counts were recorded for this clonotype. V is TRBV12-3 or TRBV12-4 and J is TRBJ2-3, with D unresolved. This CDR3 contains 12 residues. With 1 base removed from V and 9 bases from J, the gap between germline ends came to 8 bases. The CDR3 is CASSLGGSTQYF. In DNA form, the CDR3 reads TGTGCCAGCAGTTTAGGAGGTTCGACGCAGTATTTT.

The chain couples TRBV10-3 to TRBJ2-3; a possible D gene is TRBD1 (5 bases). Trimming removed 2 bases from V and 4 bases from J, with 10 bases in between. The CDR3 has 14 amino acids. CDR1 and CDR2 from the germline V gene are ENHRY and SYGVKD. This chain's CDR3 is CAISETDIADTQYF. The DNA of the CDR3 is TGTGCCATCAGTGAGACGGACATCGCAGATACGCAGTATTTT.

There are a few counts of this clonotype. The chain links TRBV5-1 to TRBJ2-7; 7 bases line up with TRBD1. The V gene end was trimmed by 4 bases and the J gene end by 3 bases; junction bases not matched to a gene: 7. The CDR3 has 14 amino acids. CDR1 and CDR2 from the germline V gene are SGHRS and YFSETQ. This CDR3 reads CASSVFGQVYEQYF. The CDR3 DNA follows: TGCGCCAGCAGCGTGTTTGGACAGGTCTACGAGCAGTACTTC. The full variable domain, completed using reference TRBV5-1 and TRBJ2-7, is KAGVTQTPRYLIKTRGQQVTLSCSPISGHRSVSWYQQTPGQGLQFLFEYFSETQRNKGNFPGRFSGRQFSNSRSEMNVSTLELGDSALYLCASSVFGQVYEQYFGPGTRLTVT.

The chain couples TRBV7-3 to TRBJ2-1; TRBD1 is a possible D gene (6 bases). Per germline, CDR1 SGHTA and CDR2 FQGTGA. Trimming removed 8 bases from V and 4 bases from J, with 15 bases in between. CDR3 size: 14 residues. CDR3 coding DNA: TGTGCCAGCGCCCCGACAGGAGAATACAATGAGCAGTTCTTC. Translated, it gives CASAPTGEYNEQFF.

A few counts support this clonotype. The V and J genes are TRBV5-1 and TRBJ1-1; a possible D gene is TRBD1 (6 bases). CDR1 is SGHRS, CDR2 YFSETQ, per germline. The CDR3 covers 16 residues. The V end was cut by 3 bases, the J end by 7 bases, with 22 bases between. CDR3 DNA sequence: TGCGCCAGCAGCTCAGGACAGCCCGGGACTCACCTTGAAGCTTTCTTT. Protein product: CASSSGQPGTHLEAFF.

The rearrangement uses TRBV9 and TRBJ1-5; D is unresolved. V was shortened by 0 bases and J by 0 bases, with 7 bases between the two germline ends. Germline assignment: CDR1 SGDLS and CDR2 YYNGEE. The CDR3 covers 15 residues. For the CDR3, the DNA is TGTGCCAGCAGCGTAGCTGGGTATAGCAATCAGCCCCAGCATTTT. It translates to CASSVAGYSNQPQHF.

This clonotype was seen a few times. This sequence joins TRBV12-3 or TRBV12-4 and TRBJ2-1; D uncertain. The V end was cut by 3 bases, the J end by 8 bases, with 14 bases between. The CDR3 runs to 14 residues. CDR3 loop: CASSFPPPPYEQFF. CDR3 DNA sequence: TGTGCCAGCAGTTTCCCACCCCCTCCCTATGAGCAGTTCTTC.

In its sample, this clonotype was seen many times. The gene calls are TRBV5-5 and TRBJ2-5; D uncertain. V was pared by 1 base and J by 2 bases, with 9 bases between. This CDR3 region has 14 residues. CDR1 and CDR2 (germline): SGHKS, YYEKEE (reference sequence). In DNA form, the CDR3 reads TGTGCCAGCAGCTTGCCGTCAGGTCAAGAGACCCAGTACTTC. This translates into CASSLPSGQETQYF.

This clonotype was observed a few times. This chain joins TRBV20-1 and TRBJ2-2; weak D call: TRBD2 (7 bases). V lost 7 bases to trimming and J lost 3 bases, with 15 bases between them. The germline gives CDR1 DFQATT, CDR2 SNEGSKA (reference sequence). The CDR3 is 14 amino acids. CDR3 loop: CSGLGGTHTGELFF. CDR3 coding DNA: TGCAGTGGCCTGGGGGGGACACACACCGGGGAGCTGTTTTTT.

This clonotype showed up many times. The J gene is TRBJ1-5, the V gene TRBV20-1; 7 positions agree with TRBD1. This CDR3 has 13 residues. V gave up 6 bases and J gave up 4 bases; unmatched junction bases: 6. Germline-derived CDR1 and CDR2 are DFQATT and SNEGSKA (reference sequence). The CDR3 DNA reads as TGCAGTGCCCCGGGACAGCCGAATCAGCCCCAGCATTTT. Its protein product is CSAPGQPNQPQHF.

This clonotype was observed a few times. V usage is TRBV9 and J usage is TRBJ1-4; the D gene is possibly TRBD1 (5 bases). The CDR3 runs 15 residues. CDR1 SGDLS and CDR2 YYNGEE come from the germline V gene. V dropped 0 bases and J dropped 8 bases, with 14 bases sitting between them. The chain's CDR3 is CASSVGGRAGEKLFF. DNA of the CDR3: TGTGCCAGCAGCGTAGGGGGCAGGGCTGGCGAAAAACTGTTTTTT.

The chain joins TRBV12-3 or TRBV12-4 to TRBJ1-5; 7 bases align to TRBD1. CDR3 size: 15 residues. The junction had 6 bases not matched to a gene; V was cut back by 1 base and J by 6 bases. The CDR3 loop is CASSLDRGLGQPQHF. CDR3 bases: TGTGCCAGCAGTTTAGACAGGGGATTGGGTCAGCCCCAGCATTTT.

This clonotype was recorded a few times. The chain recombines TRBV7-3 with TRBJ1-1; tentative D call: TRBD1 (6 bases). Germline V gene sequence: CDR1 SGHTA, CDR2 FQGTGA. V was trimmed by 5 bases and J by 7 bases, leaving 20 bases between them. The CDR3 has 15 residues. In nucleotides, the CDR3 is TGTGCCAGCAGCCCCACCCTTCGGGGGCTTGGTGAAGCTTTCTTT. Translation: CASSPTLRGLGEAFF.

This clonotype came up a few times. This chain uses TRBV10-1 with TRBJ1-1; no clear D. From germline, CDR1 is WNHNN and CDR2 SYGVQD (reference sequence). Trimming removed 5 bases from V and 2 bases from J, with 9 bases in between. This CDR3 has 13 amino acids. Written as DNA, the CDR3 is TGCGCCAGCAGTCGACACTCAAACACTGAAGCTTTCTTT. Translating gives CASSRHSNTEAFF.